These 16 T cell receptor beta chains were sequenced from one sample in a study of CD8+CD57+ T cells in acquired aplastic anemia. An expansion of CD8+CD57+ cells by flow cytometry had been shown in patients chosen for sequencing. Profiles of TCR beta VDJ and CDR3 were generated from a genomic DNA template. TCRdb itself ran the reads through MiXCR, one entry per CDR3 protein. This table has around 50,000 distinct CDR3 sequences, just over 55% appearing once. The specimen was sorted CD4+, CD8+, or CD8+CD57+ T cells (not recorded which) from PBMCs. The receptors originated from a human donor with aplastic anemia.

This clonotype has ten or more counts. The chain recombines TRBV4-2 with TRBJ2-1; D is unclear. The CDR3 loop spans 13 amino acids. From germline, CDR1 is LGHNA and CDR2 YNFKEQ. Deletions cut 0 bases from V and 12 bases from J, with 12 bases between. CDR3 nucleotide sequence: TGTGCCAGCAGCCAAGATATAAGGGTAGGGCAGTTCTTC. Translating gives CASSQDIRVGQFF.

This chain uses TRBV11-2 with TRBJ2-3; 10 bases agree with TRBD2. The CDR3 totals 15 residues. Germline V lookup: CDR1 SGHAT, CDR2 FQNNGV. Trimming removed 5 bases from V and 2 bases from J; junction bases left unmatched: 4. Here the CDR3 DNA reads TGTGCCAGCAGCCAGGGACTAGCGAACACAGATACGCAGTATTTT. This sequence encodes CASSQGLANTDTQYF.

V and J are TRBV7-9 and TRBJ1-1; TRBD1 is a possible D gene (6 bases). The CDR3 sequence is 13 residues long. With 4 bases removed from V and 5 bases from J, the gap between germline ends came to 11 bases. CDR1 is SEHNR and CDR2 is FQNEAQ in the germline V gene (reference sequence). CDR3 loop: CASSSQGGTEAFF. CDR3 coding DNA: TGTGCCAGCAGCTCACAGGGAGGTACTGAAGCTTTCTTT.

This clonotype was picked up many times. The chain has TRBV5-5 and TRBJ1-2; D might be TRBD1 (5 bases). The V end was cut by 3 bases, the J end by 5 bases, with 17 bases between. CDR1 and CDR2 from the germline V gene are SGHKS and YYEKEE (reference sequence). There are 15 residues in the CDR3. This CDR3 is CASSSPARGKYGYTF. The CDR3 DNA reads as TGTGCCAGCAGCTCCCCAGCCCGGGGGAAATATGGCTACACCTTC.

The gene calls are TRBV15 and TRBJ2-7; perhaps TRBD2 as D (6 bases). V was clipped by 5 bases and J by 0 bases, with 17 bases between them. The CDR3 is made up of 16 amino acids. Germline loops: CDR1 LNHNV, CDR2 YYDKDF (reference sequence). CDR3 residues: CATSAHRDGSSYEQYF. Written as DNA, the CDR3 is TGTGCCACCAGCGCCCACCGGGACGGGAGCTCCTACGAGCAGTACTTC.

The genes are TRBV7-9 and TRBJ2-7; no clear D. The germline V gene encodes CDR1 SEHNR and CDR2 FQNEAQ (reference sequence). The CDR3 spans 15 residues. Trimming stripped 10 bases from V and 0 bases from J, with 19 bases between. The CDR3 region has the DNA TGTGCCATCGAGTTTCCCGAGAGAGACTCCTACGAGCAGTACTTC. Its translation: CAIEFPERDSYEQYF.

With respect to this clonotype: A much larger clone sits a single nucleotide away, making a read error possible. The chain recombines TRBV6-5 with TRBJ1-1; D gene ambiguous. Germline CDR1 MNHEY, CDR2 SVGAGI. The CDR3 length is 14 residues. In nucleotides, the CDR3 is TGTGCCAGCAGTTACTCCGAAGGGAACATTGAAGCTTTCTTT. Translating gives CASSYSEGNIEAFF.

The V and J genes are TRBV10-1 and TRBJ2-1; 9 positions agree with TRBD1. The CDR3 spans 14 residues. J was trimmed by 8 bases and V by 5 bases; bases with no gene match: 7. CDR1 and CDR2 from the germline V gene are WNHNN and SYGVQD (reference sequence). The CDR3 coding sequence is TGCGCCAGCAGTAAGGACAGGGGTGGAGATGAGCAGTTCTTC. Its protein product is CASSKDRGGDEQFF.

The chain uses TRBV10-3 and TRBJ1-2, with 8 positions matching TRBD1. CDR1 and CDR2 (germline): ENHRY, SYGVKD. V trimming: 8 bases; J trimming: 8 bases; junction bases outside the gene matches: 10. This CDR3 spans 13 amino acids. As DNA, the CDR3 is TGTGCCATCCTAACCGGACAGGGCCAAGGCTACACCTTC. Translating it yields CAILTGQGQGYTF.

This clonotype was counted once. The CDR3 here is CASSLLGQTDKNEQFF. The CDR3 nucleotides are TGTGCCAGCAGCCTGCTTGGCCAGACGGACAAGAATGAGCAGTTCTTC. The chain has TRBV4-2 and TRBJ2-1, with D tentatively TRBD1 (5 bases). Germline-derived CDR1 and CDR2 are LGHNA and YNFKEQ. The CDR3 totals 16 residues. Between the trimmed V and J ends, which lost 4 bases and 7 bases, there was a span of 20 bases.

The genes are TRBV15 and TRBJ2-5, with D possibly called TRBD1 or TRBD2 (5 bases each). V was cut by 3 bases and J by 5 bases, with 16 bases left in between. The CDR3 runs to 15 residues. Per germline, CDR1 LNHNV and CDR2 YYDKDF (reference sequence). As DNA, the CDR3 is TGTGCCACCAGCAGGGATGGGGGTAGGATGGAGACCCAGTACTTC. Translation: CATSRDGGRMETQYF. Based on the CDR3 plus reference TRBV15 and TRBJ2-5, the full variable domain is DAMVIQNPRYQVTQFGKPVTLSCSQTLNHNVMYWYQQKSSQAPKLLFHYYDKDFNNEADTPDNFQSRRPNTSFCFLDIRSPGLGDTAMYLCATSRDGGRMETQYFGPGTRLLVL.

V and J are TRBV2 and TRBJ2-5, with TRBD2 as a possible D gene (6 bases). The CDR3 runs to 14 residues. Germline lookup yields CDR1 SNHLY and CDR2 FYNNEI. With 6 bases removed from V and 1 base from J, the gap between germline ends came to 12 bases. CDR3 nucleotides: TGTGCCAGCAGCAAATCCGGGAGCCAAGAGACCCAGTACTTC. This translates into CASSKSGSQETQYF.

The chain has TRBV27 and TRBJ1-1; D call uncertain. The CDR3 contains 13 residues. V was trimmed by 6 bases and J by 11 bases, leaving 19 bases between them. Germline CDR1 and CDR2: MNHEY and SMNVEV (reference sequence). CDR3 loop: CASRETGKKEAFF. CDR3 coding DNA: TGTGCCAGCAGGGAAACGGGGAAGAAAGAGGCTTTCTTT.

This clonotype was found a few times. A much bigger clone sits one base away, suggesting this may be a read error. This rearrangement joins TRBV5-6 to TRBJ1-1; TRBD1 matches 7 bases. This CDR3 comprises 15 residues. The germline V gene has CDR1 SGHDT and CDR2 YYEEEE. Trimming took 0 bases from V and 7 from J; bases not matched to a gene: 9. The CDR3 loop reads CASSLGDSMLLEAFF. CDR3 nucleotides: TGTGCCAGCAGCTTGGGGGACAGTATGCTCCTTGAAGCTTTCTTT.

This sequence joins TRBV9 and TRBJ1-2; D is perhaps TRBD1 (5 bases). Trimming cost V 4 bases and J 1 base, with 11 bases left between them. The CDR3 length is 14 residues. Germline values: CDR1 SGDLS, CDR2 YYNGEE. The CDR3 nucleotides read TGTGCCAGCAGCCCAACGACAGTTAACTATGGCTACACCTTC. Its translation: CASSPTTVNYGYTF.

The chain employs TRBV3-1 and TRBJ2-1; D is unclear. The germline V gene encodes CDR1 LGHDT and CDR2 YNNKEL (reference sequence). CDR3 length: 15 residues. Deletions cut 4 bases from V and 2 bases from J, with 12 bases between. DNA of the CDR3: TGTGCCAGCAGCCGCCCGGAAGGACCCTACAATGAGCAGTTCTTC. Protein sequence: CASSRPEGPYNEQFF.